This TCR beta chain stems from a study of cytomegalovirus exposure and HLA in healthy donors. The table lists this clone with a few counts. Other DNA sequences in the same sample also yield this CDR3. The PCR employed 60 Vbeta primers together with 13 Jbeta primers. Some clones are missing from TCRdb's copy, which holds only in-frame ones; the method was immunoSEQ multiplex PCR. In the table there are 140,000 to 150,000 clones, 61% of which are singletons. V was pared by 2 bases and J by 8 bases, with 12 bases between. There are 14 residues in the CDR3. The germline CDR1 and CDR2 sequences are SNHLY and FYNNEI.

This sequence originates from a male donor in good health and CMV-seronegative. The sample comprised PBMCs. The chain employs TRBV2 and TRBJ1-4, with D tentatively TRBD1 (5 bases). The CDR3 is CASSELQGGEKLFF. The CDR3, as DNA: TGTGCCAGCAGTGAACTGCAGGGTGGCGAAAAACTGTTTTTT.